This entry describes one T cell receptor (beta chain). Its antigen remains unknown. This record comes from a study of shared clonotypes between healthy human individuals. On the study more broadly: Three plates each covered CD4 naive and memory; CD8 naive two, CD8 memory one. Study-wide results and caveats: Sequencing of the sorted subsets was shown by rarefaction to be incomplete despite large depth. About 5% of naive CD4 clonotypes were shared across a handful of donors.

Clones were read by immunoSEQ multiplex PCR, and TCRdb kept only the in-frame ones, dropping some. The sample has fewer than 1.4 million clones; about 84% are singletons. Germline V lookup: CDR1 MDHEN, CDR2 SYDVKM. Trimming shortened V by 2 bases and J by 0 bases, and 10 bases separated the two germline ends. This CDR3 region has 15 residues. The receptor's source is a man aged 18 to 29 in good health. Some clones in this sample may be carry-over from other donors' samples. This chain links TRBV28 with TRBJ1-2; no definite D call. The sequencing sample was made of memory CD4+ T cells from PBMCs. The sample's subset: CD45RA-negative fraction. The CDR3 DNA reads as TGTGCCAGCAGTTTAAGACAACGAGCTAACTATGGCTACACCTTC. Translating gives CASSLRQRANYGYTF.